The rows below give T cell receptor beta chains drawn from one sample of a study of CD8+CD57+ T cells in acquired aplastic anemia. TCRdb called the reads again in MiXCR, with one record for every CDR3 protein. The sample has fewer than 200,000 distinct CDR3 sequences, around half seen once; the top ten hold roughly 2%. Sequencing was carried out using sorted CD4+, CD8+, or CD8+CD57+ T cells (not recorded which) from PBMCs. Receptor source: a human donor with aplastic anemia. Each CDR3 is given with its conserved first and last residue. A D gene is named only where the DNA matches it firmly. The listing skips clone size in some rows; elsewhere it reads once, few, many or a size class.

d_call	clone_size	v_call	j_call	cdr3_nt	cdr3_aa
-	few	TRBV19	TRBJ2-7	TGTGCCAGTAGTGGCGGGGAATCCTACGAGCAGTACTTC	CASSGGESYEQYF
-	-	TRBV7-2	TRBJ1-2	TGTGCCAGCAGCTTAGCGGGAGCCAGTCTTGGCTACACCTTC	CASSLAGASLGYTF
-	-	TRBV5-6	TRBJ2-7	TGTGCCAGCAGTCACAGGGCTTTCGAGCAGTACTTC	CASSHRAFEQYF
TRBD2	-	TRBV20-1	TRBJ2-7	TGCAGTGCTAGCCCCACTAGCGGGGAGTCCTACGAGCAGTACTTC	CSASPTSGESYEQYF
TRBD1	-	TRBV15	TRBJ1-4	TGTGCCACCAGCCCCCGGACAGGGACTAATGAAAAACTGTTTTTT	CATSPRTGTNEKLFF
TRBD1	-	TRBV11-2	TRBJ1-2	TGTGCCAGCAGCTTACGACAGGGTGGATATGGCTACACCTTC	CASSLRQGGYGYTF
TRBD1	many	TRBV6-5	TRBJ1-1	TGTGCCAGCACACCCGGACAGGGAAGCACTGAAGCTTTCTTT	CASTPGQGSTEAFF
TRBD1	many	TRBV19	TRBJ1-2	TGTGCCAGTAGTTTGACAGGGGGCGCGAAAGGCTACACCTTC	CASSLTGGAKGYTF
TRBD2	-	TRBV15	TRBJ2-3	TGTGCCACCAGCAGAGGTGGAGTTTATCGGACCGGGGGGGGCACAGATACGCAGTATTTT	CATSRGGVYRTGGGTDTQYF
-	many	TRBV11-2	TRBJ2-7	TGTGCCAGCAGCTTCCAGGCCCCGAGGGGCGAGCAGTACTTC	CASSFQAPRGEQYF
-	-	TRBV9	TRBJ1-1	TGTGCCAGTGGTGGGGCCACTGAAGCTTTCTTT	CASGGATEAFF
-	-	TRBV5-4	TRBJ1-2	TGTGCCAGCAGCTGGGTAGACAGGCTGAACTATGGCTACACCTTC	CASSWVDRLNYGYTF
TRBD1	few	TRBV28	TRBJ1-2	TGTGCCAGCACCCGGACAGGGACGAGTGGCTACACCTTC	CASTRTGTSGYTF
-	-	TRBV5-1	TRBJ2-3	TGCGCCAGCAGCAAAGGGGGGGTCTCGAGCACAGATACGCAGTATTTT	CASSKGGVSSTDTQYF
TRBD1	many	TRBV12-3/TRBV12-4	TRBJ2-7	TGTGCCAGCAGTTTAGGGGGGGGACAGGGCATGCTCTTC	CASSLGGGQGMLF
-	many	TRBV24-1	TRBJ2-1	TGTGCCACCAGTGATCCTGCCCTCGCTCCGGGACTCGGGCCCGATGAGCAGTTCTTC	CATSDPALAPGLGPDEQFF
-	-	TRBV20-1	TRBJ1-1	TGCAGTGCTAGAGATCGCGGGCCTGAAGCTTTCTTT	CSARDRGPEAFF
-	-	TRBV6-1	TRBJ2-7	TGTGCCAGCAGTAAGAAACTTTTGGGGGTTACCCCCTACGAGCAGTACTTC	CASSKKLLGVTPYEQYF
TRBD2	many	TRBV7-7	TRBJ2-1	TGTGCTAGCAGCCCTAGCGGGGGGGCCACTGAGCAGTTCTTC	CASSPSGGATEQFF
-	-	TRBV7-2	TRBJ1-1	TGTGCCAGCAGCTCGGACACTAGATATACTGAAGCTTTCTTT	CASSSDTRYTEAFF
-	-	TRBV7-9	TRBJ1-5	TGTGCCAGCAGCTTAGCGGTGGTTGGCAAACAGGCCCAGCATTTT	CASSLAVVGKQAQHF
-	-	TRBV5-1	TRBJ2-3	TGCGCCAGCAGCTTGGCAGAGAGGCACACAGATACGCAGTATTTT	CASSLAERHTDTQYF
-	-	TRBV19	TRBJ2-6	TGTGGCACCACGGAATCTGGGGCCAACGTCCTGACATTC	CGTTESGANVLTF
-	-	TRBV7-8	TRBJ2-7	TGTGCCAGCAGCTTAGGAAGGGTTGCTGCCTACGAGCAGTACTTC	CASSLGRVAAYEQYF
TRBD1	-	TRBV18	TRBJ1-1	TGTGCCAGCTCGGATTATCAGGGGGCAGGTGAAGCTTTCTTT	CASSDYQGAGEAFF
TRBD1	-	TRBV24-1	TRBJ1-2	TGTGCCACCAGTGATACAACAGGGGTTGGCTACACCTTC	CATSDTTGVGYTF
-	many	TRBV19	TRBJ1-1	TGTGCCAGTAGTGCCCTTGGGACGGCGAACACTGAAGCTTTCTTT	CASSALGTANTEAFF
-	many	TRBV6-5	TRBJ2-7	TGTGCCAGCAGTACTACGTCATACGAGCAGTACTTC	CASSTTSYEQYF
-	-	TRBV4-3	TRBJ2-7	TGCGCCAGCAGCCAAGTTTTGCAAGCCTCCTACGAGCAGTACTTC	CASSQVLQASYEQYF
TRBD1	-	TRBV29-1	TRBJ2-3	TGCAGCGTCGCGAGGACAGGGGACACAGATACGCAGTATTTT	CSVARTGDTDTQYF